This T cell receptor beta chain stems from a study of blood T cell repertoires in COVID-19. At the level of the study: Acute and convalescent COVID-19 specimens originated in the United States, Italy and Spain. T cells, B-cell-depleted T cells, or PBMCs supplied cDNA or gDNA.

Per germline, CDR1 MNHEY and CDR2 SVGAGI. The CDR3 runs 15 residues. V gave up 6 bases and J gave up 8 bases, with 17 bases separating them. Per the original data handling: Amplification of reference gene primers provided the estimated nucleated cell counts. The protocol was immunoSEQ multiplex PCR, while the TCRdb copy is restricted to in-frame clones and leaves out a portion. The V and J calls and clone size come from that table; D and trimming were worked out from the DNA. The sample consists of under 250,000 clones, approximately 84% of them appearing once. The specimen was peripheral blood. This receptor was obtained from a woman between 45 and 60 years old with active or convalescent COVID-19. V and J are TRBV6-5 and TRBJ1-6; D unresolved. The CDR3 loop is CASRTAAERYSPLHF. The CDR3 region has the DNA TGTGCCAGCAGGACCGCGGCCGAAAGATATTCACCCCTCCACTTT.